Listed here are 32 T cell receptor beta chains from one sample, sequenced in a study of monozygotic twins with inflammatory bowel disease. From its re-call of the 5' RACE reads, TCRdb lists each CDR3 protein once, without DNA. The repertoire table contains 110,000 to 150,000 distinct CDR3 sequences. The sequenced sample was blood. These receptors all come from a human donor with ulcerative colitis or Crohn's disease, or a healthy co-twin of an affected twin (not recorded which).

The CDR3 reads CASSYSTPGNGYTF. V is TRBV6-5 and J is TRBJ1-2; the D call of TRBD1 rests on TCRdb alone, since no DNA is present to check it. CDR1 and CDR2 from the germline V gene are MNHEY and SVGAGI. There are 14 residues in the CDR3.

The rearrangement uses TRBV7-9 and TRBJ1-4; there is no DNA to check the TCRdb D call of TRBD1. Looked up from germline, CDR1 is SEHNR and CDR2 is FQNEAQ (reference sequence). CDR3 size: 15 residues. CDR3 residues: CASSLAGTRTEKLFF.

This chain connects TRBV20-1 to TRBJ1-1; without DNA, the TCRdb call of TRBD1 cannot be checked. The CDR3 has 14 amino acids. The germline gives CDR1 DFQATT, CDR2 SNEGSKA (reference sequence). CDR3: CSASNGQENTEAFF.

V is TRBV20-1 and J is TRBJ2-1. Looked up from germline, CDR1 is DFQATT and CDR2 is SNEGSKA (reference sequence). The CDR3 is made up of 13 amino acids. CDR3 region: CSAPTLTYNEQFF.

CDR3 sequence: CASGNRGQSEAFF. The V gene is TRBV28, the J gene TRBJ1-1; TCRdb lists TRBD1, though no DNA is available to test this call. The CDR3 covers 13 residues. The germline CDR1 and CDR2 sequences are MDHEN and SYDVKM.

V is TRBV5-5 and J is TRBJ1-1; the D call from TCRdb, TRBD1, cannot be confirmed without DNA. Germline-derived CDR1 and CDR2 are SGHKS and YYEKEE (reference sequence). The length of the CDR3 is 16 residues. The CDR3 loop reads CASTRDRAYLNTEAFF.

The chain has TRBV12-3 or TRBV12-4 and TRBJ2-5. The CDR3 loop spans 16 amino acids. The CDR3 protein is CASSTRSSPFQETQYF.

CDR3 sequence: CASSSRTGGNQPQHF. The rearrangement uses TRBV7-2 and TRBJ1-5; TCRdb outputs TRBD1, but without DNA this stays unchecked. The CDR3 totals 15 residues. CDR1 is SGHTA and CDR2 is FQGNSA in the germline V gene.

This rearrangement joins TRBV20-1 to TRBJ2-7; the D call of TRBD1 rests on TCRdb alone, since no DNA is present to check it. CDR3 size: 11 residues. The germline V gene has CDR1 DFQATT and CDR2 SNEGSKA (reference sequence). CDR3 loop: CSATLGGEQYF.

The chain combines TRBV5-1 with TRBJ1-1. Germline V CDR1 and CDR2: SGHRS, YFSETQ. The CDR3 loop spans 15 amino acids. CDR3 in amino acids: CASTTDSPSGTEAFF.

The chain carries TRBV25-1 and TRBJ1-5; TCRdb gives TRBD1 as the D gene, but with no DNA this cannot be confirmed. The germline gives CDR1 MGHDK, CDR2 SYGVNS. The CDR3 loop spans 18 amino acids. This CDR3 is CASSPRGTGTISNQPQHF.

The chain joins TRBV27 to TRBJ1-3; the TRBD1 assignment by TCRdb is unverifiable without DNA. Germline V gene sequence: CDR1 MNHEY, CDR2 SMNVEV (reference sequence). The CDR3 has 15 amino acids. CDR3 sequence reads: CASRSGPFLGNTIYF.

The chain uses TRBV19 and TRBJ1-2; the TCRdb call, TRBD1, lacks DNA for checking. The CDR3 consists of 12 residues. Germline values: CDR1 LNHDA, CDR2 SQIVND (reference sequence). CDR3 protein: CASSMGGRGYTF.

The gene calls are TRBV28 and TRBJ2-2; the D call from TCRdb, TRBD1, cannot be confirmed without DNA. The CDR3 runs 15 residues. Germline loops: CDR1 MDHEN, CDR2 SYDVKM. CDR3 protein: CASRETGVDTGELFF.

This chain joins TRBV14 and TRBJ2-5; TCRdb lists TRBD2, though no DNA is available to test this call. Germline loops: CDR1 SGHDN, CDR2 FVKESK. The CDR3 has 15 residues. The CDR3 loop reads CASSLRTSGSETQYF.

The chain joins TRBV20-1 to TRBJ1-5; checking the TCRdb D call of TRBD1 is not possible without DNA. Germline-derived CDR1 and CDR2 are DFQATT and SNEGSKA (reference sequence). CDR3 length equals 15 residues. CDR3 sequence reads: CSACRGTGGNQPQHF.

This chain connects TRBV6-5 to TRBJ2-1. This CDR3 spans 15 amino acids. Germline lookup yields CDR1 MNHEY and CDR2 SVGAGI. The CDR3 region is CASSYSLDGHNEQFF.

V usage is TRBV4-2 and J usage is TRBJ2-4; TCRdb calls TRBD2, which cannot be checked without DNA. The germline gives CDR1 LGHNA, CDR2 YNFKEQ. The CDR3 covers 14 residues. This CDR3 is CASSPPSAGNIQYF.

V and J are TRBV20-1 and TRBJ2-2; TCRdb picks TRBD2, but there is no DNA to check that call. Germline V CDR1 and CDR2: DFQATT, SNEGSKA (reference sequence). This CDR3 spans 15 amino acids. The CDR3 is CSARDDGRDTGELFF.

V is TRBV5-1 and J is TRBJ2-1; TCRdb designates TRBD1, a call that cannot be tested without DNA. Germline V lookup: CDR1 SGHRS, CDR2 YFSETQ. CDR3 length equals 15 residues. CDR3 in amino acids: CASRNGQGEFNEQFF. The full variable domain, completed using reference TRBV5-1 and TRBJ2-1, is KAGVTQTPRYLIKTRGQQVTLSCSPISGHRSVSWYQQTPGQGLQFLFEYFSETQRNKGNFPGRFSGRQFSNSRSEMNVSTLELGDSALYLCASRNGQGEFNEQFFGPGTRLTVL.

The genes are TRBV7-3 and TRBJ2-2. CDR3 length: 14 amino acids. Germline CDR1 is SGHTA and CDR2 is FQGTGA. The CDR3 loop reads CASSLVVGTGELFF.

The chain is built from TRBV3-1 and TRBJ1-4. The CDR3 covers 16 residues. CDR1 LGHDT and CDR2 YNNKEL come from the germline V gene (reference sequence). The CDR3 region is CASSRSFGGTNEKLFF.

The chain combines TRBV18 with TRBJ1-2. The CDR3 contains 13 residues. Germline-derived CDR1 and CDR2 are KGHSH and LQKENI. This chain's CDR3 is CASSQQADGGYTF.

The chain joins TRBV6-5 to TRBJ2-5; TCRdb's D call, TRBD1, is unchecked because there is no DNA. The CDR3 spans 13 residues. The germline V gene encodes CDR1 MNHEY and CDR2 SVGAGI. The CDR3 protein is CASRNDRGKTQYF.

The J gene is TRBJ2-1, the V gene TRBV18; TCRdb indicates TRBD2, and absent DNA this call remains unverified. The CDR3 has 15 residues. Per the germline V gene, CDR1 is KGHSH and CDR2 is LQKENI. The CDR3 is CASSPETSGSFEQFF.

The J gene is TRBJ2-2, the V gene TRBV6-5. Per the germline V gene, CDR1 is MNHEY and CDR2 is SVGAGI. This CDR3 region has 16 residues. The CDR3 sequence: CASSYSRRTNTGELFF.

The V and J genes are TRBV29-1 and TRBJ2-1; TCRdb calls TRBD2, which cannot be checked without DNA. Germline CDR1 reads SQVTM; CDR2 reads ANQGSEA. The CDR3 is made up of 15 amino acids. Here the CDR3 reads CSARTSLSSYNEQFF.

The chain joins TRBV9 to TRBJ2-6; TCRdb's D call of TRBD1 is untestable without DNA. Looked up from germline, CDR1 is SGDLS and CDR2 is YYNGEE. This CDR3 region has 18 residues. The CDR3 reads CASSVRQFPLSGANVLTF. Full variable domain (rest looked up from reference TRBV9 and TRBJ2-6): DSGVTQTPKHLITATGQRVTLRCSPRSGDLSVYWYQQSLDQGLQFLIQYYNGEERAKGNILERFSAQQFPDLHSELNLSSLELGDSALYFCASSVRQFPLSGANVLTFGAGSRLTVL.

The V and J genes are TRBV11-2 and TRBJ2-5; TCRdb designates TRBD2, a call that cannot be tested without DNA. Germline-derived CDR1 and CDR2 are SGHAT and FQNNGV. The CDR3 loop spans 13 amino acids. CDR3 sequence: CASVPSGKETQYF.

The chain is built from TRBV11-1 and TRBJ2-3; with no DNA, the TCRdb D assignment of TRBD1 cannot be verified. CDR1 and CDR2 (germline): SGHAT, FQDESV (reference sequence). This CDR3 is 18 amino acids long. The CDR3 region is CASSPLRRDKRRTDTQYF.

The gene calls are TRBV7-9 and TRBJ2-3; the TRBD2 assignment by TCRdb is unverifiable without DNA. Germline assignment: CDR1 SEHNR and CDR2 FQNEAQ (reference sequence). The CDR3 is made up of 14 amino acids. The CDR3 is CASSLTSVVDTQYF.

The CDR3 sequence is CSTGTSTDTQYF. V is TRBV20-1 and J is TRBJ2-3; TCRdb calls TRBD1, which cannot be checked without DNA. Germline CDR1 reads DFQATT; CDR2 reads SNEGSKA (reference sequence). The CDR3 spans 12 residues.